One sample yielded the 20 T cell receptor beta chains listed below, sequenced in a study of Ad26.COV2.S vaccination and SARS-CoV-2 variants. The treatment is: roughly 20 received Ad26.COV2.S at low or high dose, single or two shots; roughly 5 received placebo; per-sample allocation not given. Collection of samples fell on day 63 after the first vaccine or placebo injection. Sequencing was performed with immunoSEQ multiplex PCR; in TCRdb, only in-frame clones are kept and a portion is missing. The data contain 500,000 or so clones, roughly 89% of them seen just once; the ten biggest clones take up 2.5%. Here the sequenced sample was peripheral blood, taken in a trial of Ad26.COV2.S vaccine versus placebo. The receptors originated from a person between 18 and 59 years old who received the Ad26.COV2.S COVID-19 vaccine or a placebo.

J is TRBJ2-2 and V is TRBV6-2 or TRBV6-3, with D maybe TRBD1 (6 bases). Looked up from germline, CDR1 is MNHEY and CDR2 is SVGEGT. The CDR3 spans 15 residues. Trimming took off 7 bases at V and 1 base at J, with 13 bases between the two ends. CDR3 nucleotides: TGTGCCAGCACCCCTCAACAGGGGAACACCGGGGAGCTGTTTTTT. Amino acid sequence: CASTPQQGNTGELFF.

The chain joins TRBV28 to TRBJ1-1; D possibly corresponds to TRBD1 (5 bases). The germline V gene has CDR1 MDHEN and CDR2 SYDVKM. The CDR3 has 20 amino acids. V lost 8 bases and J 0 bases, leaving 31 bases between the germline ends. This CDR3 is CASPGSGDAGLTQVNTEAFF. The CDR3 region has the DNA TGTGCCAGCCCGGGTAGCGGGGACGCGGGACTTACCCAGGTGAACACTGAAGCTTTCTTT.

The V gene is TRBV3-1 (or the pseudogene TRBV3-2), the J gene TRBJ2-7, with a weak D call TRBD2 (5 bases). This CDR3 comprises 14 residues. The germline CDR1 and CDR2 sequences are LGHDT and YNNKEL (reference sequence). V was pared by 2 bases and J by 6 bases, with 14 bases between. The CDR3 loop reads CASSQFALGSEQYV. DNA for the CDR3: TGTGCCAGCAGCCAATTCGCGCTAGGGAGCGAGCAGTACGTC.

The V and J genes are TRBV6-2 or TRBV6-3 and TRBJ2-7; 7 positions agree with TRBD2. The germline V gene has CDR1 MNHEY and CDR2 SVGEGT. This CDR3 contains 12 residues. The CDR3 sequence: CASGSPTSPSDV. CDR3 in DNA: TGTGCCAGCGGTTCCCCGACTAGCCCATCGGACGTC.

This clone was detected only once. The V and J genes are TRBV7-2 and TRBJ2-1; TRBD2 matches at 8 bases. The V gene end was trimmed by 5 bases and the J gene end by 5 bases; junction bases not matched to a gene: 11. The CDR3 is 16 amino acids. Germline CDR1 SGHTA, CDR2 FQGNSA. The CDR3 region has the DNA TGTGCCAGCAGCCTCCCGGTTAGCGGGATCCACAATGAGCAGTTCTTC. Residues: CASSLPVSGIHNEQFF.

The V call is TRBV24-1, the J call TRBJ2-1, with 9 bases matching TRBD1. V was pared by 2 bases and J by 10 bases, with 8 bases of the junction left unmatched. Per germline, CDR1 KGHDR and CDR2 SFDVKD. The CDR3 is 15 amino acids. DNA for the CDR3: TGTGCCACCAGTGATTCGGGGACAGGGTCGGTGGAGCAGTTCTTC. This sequence encodes CATSDSGTGSVEQFF.

In the case of this clone: The same CDR3 can be traced to other DNA sequences in this sample. The chain's CDR3 is CASSFQETQYF. CDR3 nucleotide sequence: TGCGCCAGCAGCTTTCAGGAGACCCAGTACTTC. V is TRBV5-1 and J is TRBJ2-5; D unresolved. V was cut by 2 bases and J by 5 bases, with 4 bases left in between. The CDR3 is 11 amino acids. Germline CDR1 SGHRS, CDR2 YFSETQ.

The chain joins TRBV2 to TRBJ1-3; D uncertain. Germline CDR1 SNHLY, CDR2 FYNNEI. The V and J ends lost 2 bases and 0 bases respectively, with 11 bases between them. The CDR3 spans 16 residues. This CDR3 reads CASSEWQPPSGNTIYF. The CDR3 DNA reads as TGTGCCAGCAGTGAATGGCAGCCACCCTCTGGAAACACCATATATTTT. The full variable domain, completed using reference TRBV2 and TRBJ1-3, is EPEVTQTPSHQVTQMGQEVILRCVPISNHLYFYWYRQILGQKVEFLVSFYNNEISEKSEIFDDQFSVERPDGSNFTLKIRSTKLEDSAMYFCASSEWQPPSGNTIYFGEGSWLTVV.

The chain combines TRBV5-1 with TRBJ2-1, with D possibly TRBD2 on 5 matching bases. The CDR3 runs 15 residues. Germline V gives CDR1 SGHRS, CDR2 YFSETQ. V was trimmed by 1 base and J by 1 base, leaving 9 bases between them. The CDR3 is CASSLPGWSYNEQFF. CDR3 nucleotide sequence: TGCGCCAGCAGCTTGCCGGGGTGGTCCTACAATGAGCAGTTCTTC.

The chain joins TRBV6-2 or TRBV6-3 to TRBJ2-1; 8 bases match TRBD1. Germline values: CDR1 MNHEY, CDR2 SVGEGT. Trimming removed 6 bases from V and 6 bases from J; junction bases left unmatched: 10. This CDR3 has 15 residues. The CDR3 is CASSRDRGGGNEQFF. DNA for the CDR3: TGTGCCAGCAGCCGCGACAGGGGAGGTGGCAATGAGCAGTTCTTC.

This sequence joins TRBV7-9 and TRBJ2-1, with D perhaps TRBD1 (6 bases). The CDR3 runs 14 residues. The germline gives CDR1 SEHNR, CDR2 FQNEAQ (reference sequence). The germline V and J ends were trimmed by 4 bases and 2 bases, with 9 bases remaining between them. This CDR3 reads CASSSPGAYNEQFF. CDR3 sequence (DNA): TGTGCCAGCAGCTCTCCAGGGGCCTACAATGAGCAGTTCTTC.

The V gene is TRBV5-5, the J gene TRBJ1-2; D gene ambiguous. The CDR3 extends over 14 amino acids. Trimming shortened V by 4 bases and J by 3 bases, and 13 bases separated the two germline ends. Germline CDR1 and CDR2: SGHKS and YYEKEE (reference sequence). DNA for the CDR3: TGTGCCAGCAGCCCCGGACTACTGGACTATGGCTACACCTTC. Its protein is CASSPGLLDYGYTF.

In its sample, this clone was seen a few times. The V gene is TRBV9, the J gene TRBJ1-6, with a possible D match to TRBD1 (6 bases). Per the germline V gene, CDR1 is SGDLS and CDR2 is YYNGEE. The length of the CDR3 is 16 residues. V was cut by 3 bases and J by 5 bases, with 15 bases left in between. CDR3 nucleotide sequence: TGTGCCAGCAGCGCTGGGGGGCGATTGGATAATTCACCCCTCCACTTT. Translating it yields CASSAGGRLDNSPLHF.

The chain has TRBV5-1 and TRBJ1-4, with D possibly being TRBD1 (5 bases). CDR3 length: 14 amino acids. Germline CDR1 and CDR2: SGHRS and YFSETQ. V lost 0 bases, J lost 7 bases, and 10 bases lay in between. The CDR3 DNA reads TGCGCCAGCAGCTTGGCCTTAGGGGCTGAAAAACTGTTTTTT. It encodes CASSLALGAEKLFF.

The chain recombines TRBV10-2 with TRBJ1-5; TRBD1 matches at 11 bases. Germline CDR1 is WSHSY and CDR2 is SAAADI. The J segment lost 7 bases and the V segment lost 7 bases, leaving 3 bases of the junction unmatched. CDR3 length equals 13 residues. The DNA of the CDR3 is TGCGCCAGCACCGGACAGGGGGCCCAGCCCCAGCATTTT. This gives the protein CASTGQGAQPQHF.

This chain connects TRBV28 to TRBJ1-1; 7 bases map to TRBD1. CDR1 MDHEN and CDR2 SYDVKM come from the germline V gene. V was pared by 5 bases and J by 1 base, with 7 bases of the junction left unmatched. The length of the CDR3 is 15 residues. The CDR3 spells CASSHRDSANTEAFF. CDR3 bases: TGTGCCAGCAGTCATCGGGACAGCGCGAACACTGAAGCTTTCTTT.

The CDR3 bases are TGTGCCAGCAGTTGGGACGTTAGCAATCAGCCCCAGCATTTT. This gives the protein CASSWDVSNQPQHF. The chain is built from TRBV2 and TRBJ1-5, with D maybe TRBD1 (5 bases). The CDR3 extends over 14 amino acids. Trimming removed 5 bases from V and 0 bases from J, with 8 bases in between. Germline V gene data show CDR1 as SNHLY and CDR2 as FYNNEI.

The chain is built from TRBV9 and TRBJ1-5; D might be TRBD1 (6 bases). V was pared by 3 bases and J by 11 bases, with 27 bases between. Germline assignment: CDR1 SGDLS and CDR2 YYNGEE. The CDR3 covers 17 residues. The CDR3 reads CASSAGAGPGPRGAQHF. DNA of the CDR3: TGTGCCAGCAGCGCAGGGGCGGGACCAGGCCCGCGTGGGGCCCAGCATTTT.

The CDR3, as DNA: TGTGCCAGCAGTGATAAAGCGGGTAGCTCCTACGAGCAGTACTTC. Translation gives CASSDKAGSSYEQYF. The chain is built from TRBV2 and TRBJ2-7, with a tentative D call TRBD2 (6 bases). This CDR3 contains 15 residues. The V gene lost 3 bases and the J gene lost 0 bases, with 12 bases spanning the gap. Per germline, CDR1 SNHLY and CDR2 FYNNEI.

Only one count was recorded for this clone. The chain carries TRBV18 and TRBJ2-3, with D maybe TRBD1 (5 bases). Germline V CDR1 and CDR2: KGHSH, LQKENI. Trimming took off 1 base at V and 1 base at J, with 15 bases between the two ends. This CDR3 region has 17 residues. The CDR3 bases are TGTGCCAGCTCACCACTCCAGCCAGGGCGAGGCACAGATACGCAGTATTTT. This codes for CASSPLQPGRGTDTQYF.